The rows below give T cell receptor beta chains drawn from one sample of a study of healthy donors' naive CD4 and CD8 T cells. TCRdb ran MiXCR on the reads and lists one entry per CDR3 protein. The data show around 180,000 distinct CDR3 sequences, about four fifths seen once. Sequencing was done on a sample of naive CD4+ and CD8+ T cells sorted from blood, pooled from several donors. These receptors all come from a pool of human donors in good health; the sample pools cells from several healthy donors. Each CDR3 is given with its conserved first and last residue. The order of the fields is V gene, J gene, CDR3 protein.

V: TRBV5-6; J: TRBJ2-2; CDR3: CASSLGRGRGELFF
V: TRBV2; J: TRBJ2-7; CDR3: CASRTRGRSYEQYF
V: TRBV30; J: TRBJ2-7; CDR3: CAWSPVRYEQYF
V: TRBV10-3; J: TRBJ1-5; CDR3: CAISELGLVDQPQHF
V: TRBV27; J: TRBJ2-7; CDR3: CASSIGESYEQYF
V: TRBV12-3/TRBV12-4; J: TRBJ2-7; CDR3: CASSLGGQYEQYF
V: TRBV27; J: TRBJ1-3; CDR3: CASREGDSSGNTIYF
V: TRBV2; J: TRBJ2-1; CDR3: CASRRGFQFF
V: TRBV20-1; J: TRBJ2-7; CDR3: CSASLGGGIHEQYF
V: TRBV5-5; J: TRBJ2-7; CDR3: CASMRRGNFYEQYF
V: TRBV29-1; J: TRBJ2-7; CDR3: CSVPYRQYEQYF
V: TRBV29-1; J: TRBJ2-3; CDR3: CSVLQDTQYF
V: TRBV5-1; J: TRBJ1-1; CDR3: CASNNLGTEAFF
V: TRBV5-1; J: TRBJ2-7; CDR3: CASSWAGDYEQYF
V: TRBV6-2/TRBV6-3; J: TRBJ2-5; CDR3: CASRTTGREETQYF
V: TRBV19; J: TRBJ2-2; CDR3: CASTIQGIGGTGELFF
V: TRBV29-1; J: TRBJ2-2; CDR3: CSSEGNTGELFF
V: TRBV5-1; J: TRBJ2-1; CDR3: CASSIILADNNNEQFF
V: TRBV19; J: TRBJ2-7; CDR3: CASSIDPRTTYEQYF
V: TRBV19; J: TRBJ1-5; CDR3: CASSMMDSFNQPQHF
V: TRBV6-2/TRBV6-3; J: TRBJ2-7; CDR3: CASSPGRDNYEQYF
V: TRBV7-6; J: TRBJ2-7; CDR3: CASSLASGTEQYF
V: TRBV19; J: TRBJ2-5; CDR3: CASTPTSSQETQYF
V: TRBV29-1; J: TRBJ2-5; CDR3: CSVGPTGSQTQYF
V: TRBV27; J: TRBJ1-2; CDR3: CASSLKGNYYGYTF
V: TRBV4-1; J: TRBJ2-5; CDR3: CASSQEESAGWETQYF
V: TRBV29-1; J: TRBJ1-1; CDR3: CSVIPPGPVEAFF
V: TRBV27; J: TRBJ1-2; CDR3: CASSLSWAGGADGYTF
V: TRBV2; J: TRBJ2-2; CDR3: CASSMYAANTGELFF
V: TRBV11-2; J: TRBJ2-7; CDR3: CASSFRRAPTSSYEQYF
V: TRBV29-1; J: TRBJ2-7; CDR3: CSVTDSTYEQYF
V: TRBV12-3/TRBV12-4; J: TRBJ2-1; CDR3: CASNPQGSRGNEQFF
V: TRBV6-5; J: TRBJ2-5; CDR3: CASSYFGTSGQETQYF
V: TRBV6-2/TRBV6-3; J: TRBJ2-7; CDR3: CASSDPGLATYEQYF
V: TRBV29-1; J: TRBJ1-3; CDR3: CSAAEGQNSRNTIYF
V: TRBV12-3/TRBV12-4; J: TRBJ1-3; CDR3: CASSSGTGFSGNTIYF
V: TRBV29-1; J: TRBJ1-1; CDR3: CSVMRVVNTEAFF
V: TRBV5-6; J: TRBJ2-3; CDR3: CASSGVLSQYF
V: TRBV6-5; J: TRBJ2-7; CDR3: CASSYSPGAGFEQYF
V: TRBV11-1; J: TRBJ2-7; CDR3: CASSEKSYEQYF
V: TRBV29-1; J: TRBJ1-2; CDR3: CSGIGQENYGYTF
V: TRBV29-1; J: TRBJ1-5; CDR3: CSVSYGDRTNQPQHF
V: TRBV19; J: TRBJ1-6; CDR3: CASRPMGSWADSPLHF
V: TRBV6-5; J: TRBJ2-1; CDR3: CASFTGANNEQFF
V: TRBV29-1; J: TRBJ2-7; CDR3: CSVVDRGREGEQYF
V: TRBV27; J: TRBJ1-2; CDR3: CASRKGTVYTF
V: TRBV29-1; J: TRBJ2-1; CDR3: CSTRPWEGYNEQFF
V: TRBV29-1; J: TRBJ2-5; CDR3: CSALGGSQETQYF
V: TRBV27; J: TRBJ2-7; CDR3: CASSLSGTSVPGEYF
V: TRBV6-5; J: TRBJ2-3; CDR3: CASSYTGTGGTDTQYF
V: TRBV24-1; J: TRBJ1-3; CDR3: CATSDPAEDSGNTIYF